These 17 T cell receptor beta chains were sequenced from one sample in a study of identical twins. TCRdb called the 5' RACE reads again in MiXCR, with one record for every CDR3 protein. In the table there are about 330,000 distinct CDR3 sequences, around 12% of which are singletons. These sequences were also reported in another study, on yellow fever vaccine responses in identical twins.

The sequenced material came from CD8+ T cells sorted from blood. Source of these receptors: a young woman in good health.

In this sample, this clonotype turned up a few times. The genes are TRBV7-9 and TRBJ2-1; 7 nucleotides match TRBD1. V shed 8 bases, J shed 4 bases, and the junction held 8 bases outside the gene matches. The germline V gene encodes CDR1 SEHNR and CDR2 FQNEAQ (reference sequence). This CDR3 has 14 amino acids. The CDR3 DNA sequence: TGTGCCAGCCTCCAGGCAGGGGGATACAATGAGCAGTTCTTC. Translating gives CASLQAGGYNEQFF. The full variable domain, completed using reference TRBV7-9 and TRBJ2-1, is DTGVSQNPRHKITKRGQNVTFRCDPISEHNRLYWYRQTLGQGPEFLTYFQNEAQLEKSRLLSDRFSAERPKGSFSTLEIQRTEQGDSAMYLCASLQAGGYNEQFFGPGTRLTVL.

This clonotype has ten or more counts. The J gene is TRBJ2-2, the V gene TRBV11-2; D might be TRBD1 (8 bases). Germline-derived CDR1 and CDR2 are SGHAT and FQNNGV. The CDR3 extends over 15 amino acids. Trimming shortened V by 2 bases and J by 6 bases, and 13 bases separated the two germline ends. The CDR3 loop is CASSLTTGGAGELFF. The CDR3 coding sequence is TGTGCCAGCAGCTTAACTACAGGGGGGGCCGGGGAGCTGTTTTTT.

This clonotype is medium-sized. The CDR3 nucleotides are TGCAGTGCTCGAAGTGGGGAAACTGAAGCTTTCTTT. Amino acid sequence: CSARSGETEAFF. V and J are TRBV20-1 and TRBJ1-1, with D unclear. The V and J ends lost 5 bases and 5 bases respectively, with 12 bases between them. Germline CDR1 reads DFQATT; CDR2 reads SNEGSKA (reference sequence). This CDR3 is built from 12 residues.

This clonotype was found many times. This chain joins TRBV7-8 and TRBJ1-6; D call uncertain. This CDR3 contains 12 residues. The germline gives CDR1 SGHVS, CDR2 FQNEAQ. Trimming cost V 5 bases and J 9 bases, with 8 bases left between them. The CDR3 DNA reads TGTGCCAGCAGCGAACTAGTTTCACCCCTCCACTTT. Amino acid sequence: CASSELVSPLHF.

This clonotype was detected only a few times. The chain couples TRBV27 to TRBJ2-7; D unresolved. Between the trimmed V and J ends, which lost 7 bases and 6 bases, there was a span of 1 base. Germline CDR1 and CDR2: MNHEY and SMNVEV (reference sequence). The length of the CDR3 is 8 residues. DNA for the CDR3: TGTGCCAGCACCGAGCAGTACGTC. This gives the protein CASTEQYV.

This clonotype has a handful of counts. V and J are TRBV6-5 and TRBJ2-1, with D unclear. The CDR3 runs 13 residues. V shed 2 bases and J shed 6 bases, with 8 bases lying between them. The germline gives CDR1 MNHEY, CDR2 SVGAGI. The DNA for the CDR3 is TGTGCCAGCAGTTACGGTAGCCCCAATGAGCAGTTCTTC. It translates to CASSYGSPNEQFF.

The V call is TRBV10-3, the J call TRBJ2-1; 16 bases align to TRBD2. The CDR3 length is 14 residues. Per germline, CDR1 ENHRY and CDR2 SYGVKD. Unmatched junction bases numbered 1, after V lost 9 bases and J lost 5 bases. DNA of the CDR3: TGTGCCATTGGGACTAGCGGGGGGGACAATGAGCAGTTCTTC. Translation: CAIGTSGGDNEQFF.

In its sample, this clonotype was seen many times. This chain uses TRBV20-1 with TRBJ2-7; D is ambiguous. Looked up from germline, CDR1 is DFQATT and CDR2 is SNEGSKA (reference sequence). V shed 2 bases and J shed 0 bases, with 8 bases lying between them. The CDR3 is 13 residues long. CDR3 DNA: TGCAGTGCTAGAAGCCCAGGCTCCTACGAGCAGTACGTC. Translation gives CSARSPGSYEQYV.

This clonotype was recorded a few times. The CDR3, as DNA: TGTGCCACCAGTCAACTAGCGGTCACAGATACGCAGTATTTT. Encoded protein: CATSQLAVTDTQYF. V usage is TRBV15 and J usage is TRBJ2-3; 8 nucleotides align to TRBD2. Germline CDR1 reads LNHNV; CDR2 reads YYDKDF (reference sequence). The CDR3 is made up of 14 amino acids. V dropped 6 bases and J dropped 2; count of bases not matched to a gene: 4.

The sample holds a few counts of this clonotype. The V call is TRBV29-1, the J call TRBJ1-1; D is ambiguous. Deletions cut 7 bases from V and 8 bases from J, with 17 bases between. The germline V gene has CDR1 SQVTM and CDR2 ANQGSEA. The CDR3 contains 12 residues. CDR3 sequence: CSAGREKREAFF. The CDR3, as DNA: TGCAGCGCTGGGAGGGAGAAAAGGGAAGCTTTCTTT.

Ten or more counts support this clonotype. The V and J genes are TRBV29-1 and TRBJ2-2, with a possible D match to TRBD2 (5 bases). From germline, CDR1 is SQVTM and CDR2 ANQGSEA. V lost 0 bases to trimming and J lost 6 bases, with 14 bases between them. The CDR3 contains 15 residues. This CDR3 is CSVEDNGEGAGELFF. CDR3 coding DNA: TGCAGCGTTGAAGATAACGGAGAGGGCGCCGGGGAGCTGTTTTTT.

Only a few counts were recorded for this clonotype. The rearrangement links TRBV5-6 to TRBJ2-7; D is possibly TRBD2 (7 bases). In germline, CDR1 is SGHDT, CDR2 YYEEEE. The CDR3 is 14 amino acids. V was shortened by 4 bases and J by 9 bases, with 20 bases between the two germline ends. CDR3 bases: TGTGCCAGCAGCCCAGGGGAGGGCCCCCTAGGGCAGTACTTC. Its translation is CASSPGEGPLGQYF.

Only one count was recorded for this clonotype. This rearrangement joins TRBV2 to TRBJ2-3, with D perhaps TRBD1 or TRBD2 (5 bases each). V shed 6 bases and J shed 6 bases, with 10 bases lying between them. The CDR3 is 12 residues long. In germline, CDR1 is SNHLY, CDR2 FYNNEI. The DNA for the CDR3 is TGTGCCAGCAGGGGGGTGTGGGATACGCAGTATTTT. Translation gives CASRGVWDTQYF.

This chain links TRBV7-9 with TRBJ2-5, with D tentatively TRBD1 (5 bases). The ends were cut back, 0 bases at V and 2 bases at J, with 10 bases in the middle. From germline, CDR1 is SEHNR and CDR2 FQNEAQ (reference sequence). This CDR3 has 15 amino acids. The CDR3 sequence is CASSLAYQGQETQYF. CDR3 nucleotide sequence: TGTGCCAGCAGCTTAGCATACCAGGGACAAGAGACCCAGTACTTC.

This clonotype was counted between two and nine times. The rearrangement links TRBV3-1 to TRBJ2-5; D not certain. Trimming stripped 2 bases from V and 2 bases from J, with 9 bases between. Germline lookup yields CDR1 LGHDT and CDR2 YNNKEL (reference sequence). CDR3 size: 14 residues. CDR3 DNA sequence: TGTGCCAGCAGCCAAATTTTTACACAAGAGACCCAGTACTTC. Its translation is CASSQIFTQETQYF.

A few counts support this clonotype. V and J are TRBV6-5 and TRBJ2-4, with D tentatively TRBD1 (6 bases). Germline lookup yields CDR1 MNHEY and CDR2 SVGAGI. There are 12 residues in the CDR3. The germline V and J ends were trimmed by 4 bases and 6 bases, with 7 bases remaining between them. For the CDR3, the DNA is TGTGCCAGCAGTTCACAGGGAAACATTCAGTACTTC. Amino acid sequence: CASSSQGNIQYF.

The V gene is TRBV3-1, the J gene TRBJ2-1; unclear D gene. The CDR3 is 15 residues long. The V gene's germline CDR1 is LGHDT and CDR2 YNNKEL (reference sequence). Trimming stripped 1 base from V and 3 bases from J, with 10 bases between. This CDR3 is CASSQGEPVYNEQFF. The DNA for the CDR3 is TGTGCCAGCAGCCAAGGAGAACCAGTCTACAATGAGCAGTTCTTC.